One and the same sample provided the 10 T cell receptor beta chains below, sequenced in a study of STAT3 mutations in large granular lymphocyte leukemia. Produced via immunoSEQ multiplex PCR; TCRdb's table is partial and in-frame only. Among about 1,300 clones, roughly two thirds were seen once, and the ten largest hold about a tenth. Study outcomes and limitations: In T-cell large granular lymphocyte leukemia, about half of patients showed multiple immunodominant subclonotypes.

No antigens are known for them. The sample comprised peripheral blood mononuclear cells. Every receptor here comes from a woman aged 70-85 years with T-cell large granular lymphocyte leukemia. Some clones in this sample may be carry-over from other donors' samples.

V usage is TRBV7-9 and J usage is TRBJ2-3; D is possibly TRBD2 (6 bases). Germline assignment: CDR1 SEHNR and CDR2 FQNEAQ (reference sequence). The germline V and J ends were trimmed by 7 bases and 1 base, with 12 bases remaining between them. There are 14 residues in the CDR3. In DNA, the CDR3 is TGTGCCAGCACCCGGAGGGGAGGCACAGATACGCAGTATTTT. Translation gives CASTRRGGTDTQYF.

The rearrangement links TRBV12-5 to TRBJ2-2; D remains ambiguous. CDR1 is LGHNT, CDR2 FRNRAP, per germline. The germline V and J ends were trimmed by 4 bases and 0 bases, with 15 bases remaining between them. The CDR3 is 17 residues long. CDR3 in amino acids: CASGSHYRATNTGELFF. The CDR3, as DNA: TGTGCTAGTGGTTCCCATTATAGGGCTACGAACACCGGGGAGCTGTTTTTT.

V usage is TRBV30 and J usage is TRBJ1-3, with 7 nucleotides matching TRBD1. From germline, CDR1 is GTSNPN and CDR2 SVGIG (reference sequence). Unmatched junction bases numbered 13, after V lost 4 bases and J lost 4 bases. The CDR3 runs to 16 residues. The CDR3 reads CAWIPRQGGSGNTIYF. As DNA, the CDR3 is TGTGCCTGGATTCCTCGACAGGGAGGTTCAGGAAACACCATATATTTT.

The chain combines TRBV29-1 with TRBJ2-2, with TRBD1 matching 10 bases. V lost 6 bases to trimming and J lost 6 bases; unmatched junction nucleotides: 10. The CDR3 covers 15 residues. Germline lookup yields CDR1 SQVTM and CDR2 ANQGSEA. This CDR3 reads CSVLGDRGESGELFF. Written as DNA, the CDR3 is TGCAGCGTCCTGGGGGACAGGGGTGAATCCGGGGAGCTGTTTTTT.

The chain carries TRBV27 and TRBJ2-5; 7 bases fit TRBD1. The length of the CDR3 is 14 residues. Germline CDR1 reads MNHEY; CDR2 reads SMNVEV (reference sequence). The J segment lost 2 bases and the V segment lost 6 bases, leaving 6 bases of the junction unmatched. CDR3 residues: CASSRRDSQETQYF. The CDR3 DNA follows: TGTGCCAGCAGCCGACGGGACAGTCAAGAGACCCAGTACTTC.

The V and J genes are TRBV11-2 and TRBJ1-1; D is uncertain. Germline values: CDR1 SGHAT, CDR2 FQNNGV. V was pared by 2 bases and J by 1 base, with 8 bases between. The CDR3 has 14 amino acids. CDR3 coding DNA: TGTGCCAGCAGCTTATCACAGCCGAACACTGAAGCTTTCTTT. Residues: CASSLSQPNTEAFF.

This clone was seen just once. The chain combines TRBV7-2 with TRBJ1-3; 8 bases are a match to TRBD1. The germline gives CDR1 SGHTA, CDR2 FQGNSA. The V gene end was trimmed by 3 bases and the J gene end by 0 bases; junction bases not matched to a gene: 1. The CDR3 runs 15 residues. As DNA, the CDR3 is TGTGCCAGCAGCTTGGGGACAGGCTCTGGAAACACCATATATTTT. It yields the protein CASSLGTGSGNTIYF.

The chain uses TRBV18 and TRBJ1-6; perhaps TRBD1 as D (6 bases). V was pared by 3 bases and J by 9 bases, with 12 bases between. This CDR3 spans 14 amino acids. The germline CDR1 and CDR2 sequences are KGHSH and LQKENI. The CDR3 DNA is TGTGCCAGCTCACCTACAGGGCAGGGTTCACCCCTCCACTTT. This codes for CASSPTGQGSPLHF.

The rearrangement joins TRBV6-4 to TRBJ2-2; D is unresolved. Germline V lookup: CDR1 MRHNA, CDR2 SNTAGT. Trimming removed 2 bases at V and 1 base at J, with 5 bases between. The CDR3 has 14 amino acids. This CDR3 reads CASSDRRNTGELFF. As DNA, the CDR3 is TGTGCCAGCAGTGACAGGAGGAACACCGGGGAGCTGTTTTTT.

The rearrangement links TRBV30 to TRBJ1-3; tentative D call: TRBD1 (5 bases). Trimming pared 0 bases from V and 4 bases from J, leaving 13 bases between. The germline V gene encodes CDR1 GTSNPN and CDR2 SVGIG (reference sequence). This CDR3 comprises 15 residues. The CDR3 loop reads CAWSVDMGLGNTIYF. The CDR3, as DNA: TGTGCCTGGAGTGTAGATATGGGGCTCGGAAACACCATATATTTT.